Below are 17 T cell receptor beta chains sequenced from a single sample in a study of T-cell reconstitution after alpha-beta-depleted transplantation in children. Unique molecular identifiers were incorporated during preparation of the TCRbeta library. TCRdb re-called the PCR reads through MiXCR, storing one row per CDR3 protein. The repertoire has 73,000 or so distinct CDR3 sequences, 4.9% of them found once; the top ten carry about 19%. Here the sequenced sample was PBMCs, mostly from graft donor cells, taken 180 days after TCRalphabeta/CD19-depleted stem cell transplant. Receptor source: a boy under two years old who had a stem cell transplant for acute myeloid leukemia, so the T cells may come from the graft donor.

This clonotype was seen repeatedly, ten times or more. V and J are TRBV4-1 and TRBJ2-3, with 8 bases identical to TRBD2. The J segment lost 4 bases and the V segment lost 0 bases, leaving 12 bases of the junction unmatched. The CDR3 length is 18 residues. Germline assignment: CDR1 MGHRA and CDR2 YSYEKL. The DNA for the CDR3 is TGCGCCAGCAGCCAAGACCCCCTCGGGCGGGGGGCCGCAGATACGCAGTATTTT. Translation gives CASSQDPLGRGAADTQYF.

This clonotype was found many times. V gene TRBV20-1 combines with J gene TRBJ2-4; unclear D gene. Looked up from germline, CDR1 is DFQATT and CDR2 is SNEGSKA (reference sequence). The CDR3 is 13 amino acids. Trimming took 3 bases from V and 6 from J, leaving 12 bases between them. CDR3 loop: CSARSQWGNIQYF. CDR3 bases: TGCAGTGCTAGGAGCCAGTGGGGAAACATTCAGTACTTC.

Many counts were recorded for this clonotype. The chain has TRBV20-1 and TRBJ1-5; possible D gene TRBD1, 6 bases. CDR3 length equals 15 residues. The germline CDR1 and CDR2 sequences are DFQATT and SNEGSKA (reference sequence). With 4 bases removed from V and 7 bases from J, the gap between germline ends came to 20 bases. The CDR3: CSANRRTASGQPQHF. CDR3 DNA sequence: TGCAGTGCTAATCGCAGGACAGCCTCCGGGCAGCCCCAGCATTTT.

This clonotype has a count of ten or more. The gene calls are TRBV13 and TRBJ2-7, with TRBD2 identical over 9 bases. Losses at the gene ends were 2 bases for V and 3 bases for J; bases not matched to a gene: 5. The V gene's germline CDR1 is PRHDT and CDR2 FYEKMQ (reference sequence). CDR3 length: 15 amino acids. In nucleotides, the CDR3 is TGTGCCAGCAGCTTAAGCAGCGGGGGGTTCTACGAGCAGTACGTC. Amino acids: CASSLSSGGFYEQYV.

This clonotype came up many times. V usage is TRBV29-1 and J usage is TRBJ2-2; unclear D gene. Germline loops: CDR1 SQVTM, CDR2 ANQGSEA. The V and J ends lost 4 bases and 6 bases respectively, with 3 bases between them. The CDR3 totals 10 residues. In nucleotides, the CDR3 is TGCAGCGTTGGGTCCGGGGAGCTGTTTTTT. Amino acids: CSVGSGELFF.

This clonotype was recorded many times. The chain links TRBV7-2 to TRBJ2-7, with 9 bases that match TRBD2. The CDR3 contains 14 residues. The germline gives CDR1 SGHTA, CDR2 FQGNSA. The CDR3 DNA is TGTGCTTTTACCGGGGTAGCGGGGGCTTACGAGCAGTACTTC. It is translated as CAFTGVAGAYEQYF.

The chain combines TRBV4-2 with TRBJ2-3; 10 bases match TRBD2. V lost 1 base to trimming and J lost 2 bases; unmatched junction nucleotides: 9. The CDR3 spans 18 residues. Germline V CDR1 and CDR2: LGHNA, YNFKEQ. For the CDR3, the DNA is TGTGCCAGCAGCCAAGGAGCGGGGGGGGGGTTCGCCACAGATACGCAGTATTTT. It specifies CASSQGAGGGFATDTQYF.

There are many counts of this clonotype. The rearrangement uses TRBV5-1 and TRBJ2-5, with D unclear. This CDR3 region has 14 residues. The germline V gene encodes CDR1 SGHRS and CDR2 YFSETQ. The V gene lost 0 bases and the J gene lost 3 bases, with 9 bases spanning the gap. The CDR3 DNA reads TGCGCCAGCAGCTTGGAGCAGGCAGAAGAGACCCAGTACTTC. Protein product: CASSLEQAEETQYF.

This clonotype was recorded many times. The CDR3 nucleotides are TGTGCCAGCAGACCGACAGACCGGGACACCGGCGGGGCTTTCTTT. Translation gives CASRPTDRDTGGAFF. This chain links TRBV7-2 with TRBJ1-1; a possible D gene is TRBD1 (6 bases). The length of the CDR3 is 15 residues. Trimming cost V 6 bases and J 11 bases, with 25 bases left between them. CDR1 is SGHTA, CDR2 FQGNSA, per germline.

This clonotype was recorded many times. CDR3 sequence: CASSRGASYNEQFF. DNA for the CDR3: TGTGCCAGTAGTCGCGGGGCTTCCTACAATGAGCAGTTCTTC. The chain employs TRBV19 and TRBJ2-1, with a weak D call TRBD2 (6 bases). Germline V gives CDR1 LNHDA, CDR2 SQIVND (reference sequence). This CDR3 comprises 14 residues. V shed 5 bases and J shed 1 base, with 9 bases lying between them.

There are many counts of this clonotype. The CDR3: CASSLSSELSMNTEAFF. The CDR3 DNA sequence: TGTGCCAGCAGCTTATCTTCTGAATTGTCAATGAACACTGAAGCTTTCTTT. The rearrangement joins TRBV13 to TRBJ1-1; D ambiguous. The CDR3 length is 17 residues. The ends were cut back, 2 bases at V and 0 bases at J, with 16 bases in the middle. The germline V gene has CDR1 PRHDT and CDR2 FYEKMQ (reference sequence).

This clonotype appeared many times. The CDR3 bases are TGTGCCAGCAGTTTAAGTGGGCCGAGGAATCAGCCCCAGCATTTT. Translated, it gives CASSLSGPRNQPQHF. The V and J genes are TRBV12-3 or TRBV12-4 and TRBJ1-5; no clear D gene. Trimming removed 2 bases from V and 4 bases from J, with 12 bases in between. The length of the CDR3 is 15 residues.

This clonotype was recorded many times. This chain joins TRBV6-5 and TRBJ1-6; no reliable D call. The CDR3 has 12 amino acids. Germline V gene sequence: CDR1 MNHEY, CDR2 SVGAGI. V lost 3 bases and J lost 10, with 7 bases in between. The CDR3 is CASSYTSSPLHF. The CDR3 DNA reads TGTGCCAGCAGTTATACCTCCTCACCCCTCCACTTT.

This clonotype has at least ten counts. The chain joins TRBV19 to TRBJ2-6; D not resolved. From germline, CDR1 is LNHDA and CDR2 SQIVND (reference sequence). This CDR3 contains 15 residues. The V gene lost 3 bases and the J gene lost 2 bases, with 8 bases spanning the gap. The CDR3 spells CASSILNPGANVLTF. CDR3 nucleotides: TGTGCCAGTAGTATCTTGAACCCTGGGGCCAACGTCCTGACTTTC.

This clonotype showed up many times. The CDR3 reads CAGGNEFSYNEQFF. The CDR3 bases are TGTGCCGGAGGGAACGAGTTCTCCTACAATGAGCAGTTCTTC. The chain employs TRBV7-9 and TRBJ2-1; a weak D match, TRBD2 (6 bases). The length of the CDR3 is 14 residues. Germline V gene lookup returns CDR1 SEHNR and CDR2 FQNEAQ (reference sequence). Trimming stripped 11 bases from V and 0 bases from J, with 14 bases between.

This clonotype was seen ten or more times. The chain is built from TRBV5-1 and TRBJ1-2; D is undetermined. Germline-derived CDR1 and CDR2 are SGHRS and YFSETQ. The CDR3 runs 14 residues. With 4 bases removed from V and 7 bases from J, the gap between germline ends came to 17 bases. The CDR3 DNA sequence: TGCGCCAGCAGCGTCCTGGGCCCATCGAGTGGCTACACCTTC. It translates to CASSVLGPSSGYTF.

This clonotype was seen many times. This chain joins TRBV29-1 and TRBJ2-5; perhaps TRBD2 as D (6 bases). Looked up from germline, CDR1 is SQVTM and CDR2 is ANQGSEA. Trimming took 6 bases from V and 4 from J, leaving 15 bases between them. This CDR3 comprises 13 residues. The CDR3 region has the DNA TGCAGCGTCAAGGGGAGGTCTAGAGAGACCCAGTACTTC. Its protein is CSVKGRSRETQYF.